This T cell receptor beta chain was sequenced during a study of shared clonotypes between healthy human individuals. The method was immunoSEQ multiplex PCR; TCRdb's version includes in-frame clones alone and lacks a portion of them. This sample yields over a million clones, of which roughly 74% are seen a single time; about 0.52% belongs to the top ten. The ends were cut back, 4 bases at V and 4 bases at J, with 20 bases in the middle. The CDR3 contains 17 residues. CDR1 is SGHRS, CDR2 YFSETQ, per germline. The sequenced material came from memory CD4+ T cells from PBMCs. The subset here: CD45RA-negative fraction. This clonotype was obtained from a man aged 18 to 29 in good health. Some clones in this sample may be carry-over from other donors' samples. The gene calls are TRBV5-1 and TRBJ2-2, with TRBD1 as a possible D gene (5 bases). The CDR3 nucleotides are TGCGCCAGCAGCCAGATCCCCGGTGGGGCCGGCACCGGGGAGCTGTTTTTT. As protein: CASSQIPGGAGTGELFF.